The 6 T cell receptor beta chains given below trace back to one sample, sequenced in a study of cytomegalovirus exposure and HLA in healthy donors. Amplification used 60 Vbeta primers and 13 Jbeta primers. Sequenced by immunoSEQ multiplex PCR; TCRdb stores in-frame clones only, minus some. The data contain 150,000 to 200,000 clones, roughly four fifths of them singletons. The sequenced material came from PBMCs. All receptors derive from a woman aged 50 to 60 in good health and CMV-seronegative.

The rearrangement joins TRBV7-6 to TRBJ2-5; the match to TRBD2 covers 12 bases. Germline V gene sequence: CDR1 SGHVS, CDR2 FNYEAQ. The CDR3 is made up of 19 amino acids. V dropped 2 bases and J dropped 0; count of bases not matched to a gene: 10. This CDR3 reads CASSLSGGLAGAYQETQYF. In DNA form, the CDR3 reads TGTGCCAGCAGCTTAAGTGGGGGACTAGCGGGCGCCTACCAAGAGACCCAGTACTTC.

The chain is built from TRBV2 and TRBJ2-3; 11 nucleotides align to TRBD2. V gave up 4 bases and J gave up 4 bases; unmatched junction bases: 7. CDR3 size: 16 residues. The V gene's germline CDR1 is SNHLY and CDR2 FYNNEI. CDR3 protein: CASSAAASGGPDTQYF. CDR3 in DNA: TGTGCCAGCAGTGCGGCGGCTAGCGGGGGGCCAGATACGCAGTATTTT. The full variable domain, rest sourced from reference TRBV2 and TRBJ2-3, is EPEVTQTPSHQVTQMGQEVILRCVPISNHLYFYWYRQILGQKVEFLVSFYNNEISEKSEIFDDQFSVERPDGSNFTLKIRSTKLEDSAMYFCASSAAASGGPDTQYFGPGTRLTVL.

This chain joins TRBV4-3 and TRBJ2-7; D remains ambiguous. Trimming removed 0 bases at V and 0 bases at J, with 6 bases between. The germline V gene has CDR1 LGHNA and CDR2 YSLEER. The CDR3 is made up of 14 amino acids. The CDR3 DNA sequence: TGCGCCAGCAGCCAAGAAGCCCACTCCTACGAGCAGTACTTC. Protein: CASSQEAHSYEQYF.

The rearrangement joins TRBV5-6 to TRBJ2-5; 12 bases agree with TRBD2. Trimming at V came to 3 bases and at J to 0 bases, leaving 3 bases not matched to a gene. The CDR3 runs 16 residues. Germline CDR1 is SGHDT and CDR2 is YYEEEE. This CDR3 reads CASSSRLAGDQETQYF. CDR3 in DNA: TGTGCCAGCAGCTCTCGACTAGCGGGGGACCAAGAGACCCAGTACTTC.

V usage is TRBV11-2 and J usage is TRBJ2-7, with TRBD2 identical over 13 bases. CDR3 length equals 15 residues. In germline, CDR1 is SGHAT, CDR2 FQNNGV. With 7 bases clipped from V and 2 bases from J, the junction kept 5 bases outside the gene matches. CDR3 region: CASTLLAGGTYEQYF. The CDR3 nucleotides are TGTGCCAGCACCCTACTAGCGGGGGGGACCTACGAGCAGTACTTC.

This clone was counted a few times. This chain links TRBV6-1 with TRBJ2-7, with 7 positions matching TRBD1. In germline, CDR1 is MNHNS, CDR2 SASEGT. The J segment lost 8 bases and the V segment lost 5 bases, leaving 3 bases of the junction unmatched. The CDR3 length is 11 residues. The CDR3 sequence: CASSPGGKQYF. The DNA for the CDR3 is TGTGCCAGCAGTCCAGGGGGAAAGCAGTACTTC.